Listed below are T cell receptor beta chains from one sample, sequenced in a study of T cell responses to AZD1222 COVID-19 vaccine. Method: immunoSEQ multiplex PCR; TCRdb's copy keeps in-frame clones and lacks some. Of about 140,000 clones listed, around 83% are singletons. This specimen consisted of peripheral blood, obtained 28 days after the second AZD1222 dose. The receptors were gathered from an adult who received the AZD1222 COVID-19 vaccine. Each CDR3 is given with its conserved first and last residue. D genes are given only for firm matches. Rows give clone size only sometimes, using once, few, many, or a class for an expanded clone.

len | j_gene | d_gene | v_gene | abundance | CDR3aa | CDR3nt
13 | TRBJ1-5 | NA | TRBV29-1 | NA | CSVGRGSNQPQHF | TGCAGCGTTGGACGGGGTAGCAATCAGCCCCAGCATTTT
15 | TRBJ2-7 | TRBD2 | TRBV14 | NA | CASSQDWRGSYEQYF | TGTGCCAGCAGCCAAGATTGGCGGGGGTCCTACGAGCAGTACTTC
17 | TRBJ1-5 | TRBD1 | TRBV19 | NA | CASSTMTGLGNNQPQHF | TGTGCCAGTAGTACCATGACAGGGTTGGGAAACAATCAGCCCCAGCATTTT
15 | TRBJ2-7 | TRBD1 | TRBV7-9 | NA | CASSLGAGTGGEQYF | TGTGCCAGCAGCTTAGGGGCCGGGACAGGGGGCGAGCAGTACTTC
12 | TRBJ1-2 | NA | TRBV28 | NA | CASSLRLYGYTF | TGTGCCAGCAGTTTAAGGCTCTATGGCTACACCTTC
15 | TRBJ2-1 | TRBD2 | TRBV11-3 | NA | CASSPGLAGGNEQFF | TGTGCCAGCAGCCCCGGACTAGCGGGGGGTAATGAGCAGTTCTTC
14 | TRBJ1-4 | TRBD1 | TRBV5-4 | NA | CASSSDREGEKLFF | TGTGCCAGCAGCTCGGACAGGGAAGGAGAAAAACTGTTTTTT
12 | TRBJ1-2 | NA | TRBV12-3/TRBV12-4 | NA | CASSSLGYGYTF | TGTGCCAGCAGTAGTCTTGGGTATGGCTACACCTTC
16 | TRBJ2-5 | NA | TRBV5-5 | NA | CASSFVAGAGQETQYF | TGTGCCAGCAGCTTTGTTGCGGGGGCGGGGCAAGAGACCCAGTACTTC
15 | TRBJ2-5 | TRBD1 | TRBV5-1 | NA | CASSTGTATQETQYF | TGCGCCAGCAGCACCGGGACAGCGACACAAGAGACCCAGTACTTC
14 | TRBJ1-1 | NA | TRBV10-3 | NA | CAISESAGRGLAFF | TGTGCCATCAGTGAGTCCGCGGGACGGGGATTGGCTTTCTTT
13 | TRBJ2-2 | NA | TRBV12-3/TRBV12-4 | NA | CASSPSLTGELFF | TGTGCCAGCAGTCCCTCCCTGACCGGGGAGCTGTTTTTT
15 | TRBJ2-1 | TRBD2 | TRBV4-2 | NA | CASSRAGASYNEQFF | TGTGCCAGCAGCCGAGCGGGGGCCTCCTACAATGAGCAGTTCTTC
16 | TRBJ1-2 | NA | TRBV4-1 | NA | CASSLFQESPNYGYTF | TGCGCCAGCAGCCTTTTTCAGGAATCTCCTAACTATGGCTACACCTTC
14 | TRBJ2-7 | TRBD2 | TRBV27 | NA | CASSRLAGVLEQYF | TGTGCCAGCAGCCGACTAGCGGGAGTTCTCGAGCAGTACTTC
15 | TRBJ1-1 | NA | TRBV18 | NA | CASSPPSTGNTEAFF | TGTGCCAGCTCACCACCGAGCACAGGGAACACTGAAGCTTTCTTT
12 | TRBJ2-7 | NA | TRBV2 | NA | CASSEWGNEQYF | TGTGCCAGCAGTGAATGGGGGAACGAGCAGTACTTC
19 | TRBJ2-7 | TRBD1 | TRBV6-4 | few | CASSDSAWTRQGPPEEQYF | TGTGCCAGCAGTGACTCTGCTTGGACACGACAGGGACCTCCGGAGGAGCAGTACTTC
17 | TRBJ1-4 | TRBD1 | TRBV19 | NA | CASSPGTGEGSNEKLFF | TGTGCCAGTAGTCCCGGGACAGGGGAAGGATCTAATGAAAAACTGTTTTTT
14 | TRBJ2-5 | TRBD1 | TRBV5-1 | NA | CASSPGQGLETQYF | TGCGCCAGCAGCCCCGGACAGGGTTTAGAGACCCAGTACTTC
16 | TRBJ1-3 | TRBD1 | TRBV5-4 | NA | CASSLGRQGTGNTIYF | TGTGCCAGCAGCTTGGGCCGACAGGGCACTGGAAACACCATATATTTT
16 | TRBJ1-3 | TRBD1 | TRBV18 | NA | CASSPPTGASGNTIYF | TGTGCCAGCTCACCTCCGACAGGGGCCTCTGGAAACACCATATATTTT
13 | TRBJ2-3 | NA | TRBV2 | NA | CASPGLATDTQYF | TGTGCCAGCCCCGGACTCGCCACAGATACGCAGTATTTT
13 | TRBJ1-1 | NA | TRBV19 | once | CASKDQKNTEAFF | TGTGCCAGTAAGGACCAGAAGAACACTGAAGCTTTCTTT
15 | TRBJ1-6 | TRBD1 | TRBV5-6 | NA | CASSPGQGLNSPLHF | TGTGCCAGCAGCCCCGGACAGGGGTTGAATTCACCCCTCCACTTT
17 | TRBJ2-1 | TRBD2 | TRBV27 | NA | CASSLSRGTSLYNEQFF | TGTGCCAGCAGTTTATCCCGCGGGACTAGTTTATACAATGAGCAGTTCTTC
14 | TRBJ1-5 | NA | TRBV15 | NA | CATSQGISNQPQHF | TGTGCCACCAGCCAGGGCATTAGCAATCAGCCCCAGCATTTT
12 | TRBJ2-5 | NA | TRBV28 | NA | CASSFRVETQYF | TGTGCCAGCAGTTTTCGAGTAGAGACCCAGTACTTC
17 | TRBJ2-2 | TRBD2 | TRBV5-1 | NA | CASSLEGTSGNAGELFF | TGCGCCAGCAGCTTGGAGGGGACTAGCGGGAATGCCGGGGAGCTGTTTTTT
12 | TRBJ1-4 | NA | TRBV15 | NA | CAASSIYEKLFF | TGTGCCGCCAGTTCGATTTATGAAAAACTGTTTTTT
13 | TRBJ1-1 | NA | TRBV19 | NA | CASNREGDTEAFF | TGTGCCAGTAACAGGGAGGGGGACACTGAAGCTTTCTTT
14 | TRBJ1-2 | NA | TRBV2 | NA | CASTDGGSFYGYTF | TGTGCCAGCACCGACGGCGGCAGCTTCTATGGCTACACCTTC
13 | TRBJ2-1 | NA | TRBV19 | few | CASKGTGYNEQFF | TGTGCCAGTAAAGGGACGGGGTACAATGAGCAGTTCTTC
12 | TRBJ1-2 | NA | TRBV7-9 | NA | CASSLGGYGYTF | TGTGCCAGCAGCTTGGGGGGATATGGCTACACCTTC
14 | TRBJ1-4 | NA | TRBV10-1 | NA | CASSSGGTGEKLFF | TGCGCCAGCAGTTCGGGAGGAACCGGCGAAAAACTGTTTTTT
15 | TRBJ2-1 | TRBD2 | TRBV5-1 | NA | CASSPASGRVYEQFF | TGCGCCAGCAGTCCCGCTAGCGGGAGGGTCTATGAGCAGTTCTTC
11 | TRBJ1-1 | NA | TRBV20-1 | NA | CSAVKSTEAFF | TGCAGTGCCGTTAAGAGCACTGAAGCTTTCTTT
15 | TRBJ2-1 | TRBD2 | TRBV7-2 | NA | CASSPQRGSYNEQFF | TGTGCCAGCAGCCCCCAGCGGGGCTCCTACAATGAGCAGTTCTTC
15 | TRBJ1-2 | NA | TRBV4-1 | NA | CASSQGGTGWGGYTF | TGCGCCAGCAGCCAAGGAGGAACAGGGTGGGGTGGCTACACCTTC
12 | TRBJ1-5 | NA | TRBV20-1 | NA | CSASRVGQPQHF | TGCAGTGCTAGTAGGGTAGGGCAGCCCCAGCATTTT
15 | TRBJ2-4 | NA | TRBV27 | NA | CASSSRLLSKNIQYF | TGTGCCAGCAGTTCGAGACTCCTATCAAAAAACATTCAGTACTTC
11 | TRBJ2-1 | NA | TRBV10-3 | NA | CAIMGGAEQFF | TGTGCCATCATGGGGGGGGCTGAGCAGTTCTTC
13 | TRBJ2-4 | TRBD2 | TRBV19 | NA | CASQAGGKNIQYF | TGTGCCAGTCAAGCGGGGGGAAAAAACATTCAGTACTTC
16 | TRBJ2-3 | TRBD2 | TRBV5-1 | once | CASSSKTSGGTDTQYF | TGCGCCAGCAGCTCCAAGACTAGCGGCGGCACAGATACGCAGTATTTT
15 | TRBJ2-5 | TRBD2 | TRBV18 | NA | CASSPPGGRWETQYF | TGTGCCAGCTCACCGCCCGGCGGGAGGTGGGAGACCCAGTACTTC
19 | TRBJ2-7 | TRBD2 | TRBV19 | NA | CASSKASTSGRTSLYEQYF | TGTGCCAGTAGTAAGGCCTCGACTAGCGGGAGGACCTCCCTCTACGAGCAGTACTTC
13 | TRBJ1-1 | NA | TRBV29-1 | NA | CSAKTELNTEAFF | TGCAGCGCCAAGACAGAATTGAACACTGAAGCTTTCTTT
13 | TRBJ1-6 | TRBD1 | TRBV27 | NA | CASRPDRGSPLHF | TGTGCCAGCAGGCCTGACAGGGGATCACCCCTCCACTTT
15 | TRBJ1-5 | NA | TRBV18 | NA | CASSPNRGREGPQHF | TGTGCCAGCTCACCTAACCGGGGACGAGAGGGGCCCCAGCATTTT
13 | TRBJ2-1 | NA | TRBV2 | NA | CASSAGPFSEQFF | TGTGCCAGCAGTGCCGGGCCCTTCTCGGAGCAGTTCTTC
14 | TRBJ1-3 | NA | TRBV28 | NA | CASSLGGSGNTIYF | TGTGCCAGCAGCCTAGGAGGGTCTGGAAACACCATATATTTT
13 | TRBJ2-1 | NA | TRBV11-3 | NA | CASSLGAYNEQFF | TGTGCCAGCAGCCTAGGGGCGTACAATGAGCAGTTCTTC
13 | TRBJ2-3 | TRBD1 | TRBV28 | NA | CASSPTGADTQYF | TGTGCCAGCAGTCCTACAGGGGCGGATACGCAGTATTTT
15 | TRBJ1-2 | NA | TRBV4-1 | NA | CASSQDGSEIYGYTF | TGCGCCAGCAGCCAAGATGGGTCAGAGATCTATGGCTACACCTTC